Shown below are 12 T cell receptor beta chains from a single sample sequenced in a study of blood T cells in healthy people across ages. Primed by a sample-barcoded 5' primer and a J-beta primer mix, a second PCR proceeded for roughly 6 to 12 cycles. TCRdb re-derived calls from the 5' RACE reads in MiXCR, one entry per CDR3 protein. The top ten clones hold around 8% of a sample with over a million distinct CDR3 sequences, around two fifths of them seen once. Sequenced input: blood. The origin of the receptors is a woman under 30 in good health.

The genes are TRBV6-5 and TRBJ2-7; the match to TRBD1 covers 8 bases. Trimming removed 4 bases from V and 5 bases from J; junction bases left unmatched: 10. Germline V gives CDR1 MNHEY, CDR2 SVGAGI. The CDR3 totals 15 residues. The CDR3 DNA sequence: TGTGCCAGCAGTTCCTGGACAGGGATGACTCACGAGCAGTACTTC. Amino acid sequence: CASSSWTGMTHEQYF.

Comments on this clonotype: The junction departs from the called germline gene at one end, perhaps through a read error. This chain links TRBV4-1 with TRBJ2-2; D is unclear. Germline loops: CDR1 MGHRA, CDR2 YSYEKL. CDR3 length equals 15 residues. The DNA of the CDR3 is TGTGCCAGCAGCCAAGAAGTCGCGAACACCGGGGAGCTGTTTTTT. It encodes CASSQEVANTGELFF.

As DNA, the CDR3 is TGTGCCAGCAGCCAAGATGTGGGTTCCGGCTCCTACAATGAGCAGTTCTTC. It translates to CASSQDVGSGSYNEQFF. The chain links TRBV4-2 to TRBJ2-1; D unclear. CDR3 length: 17 amino acids. CDR1 is LGHNA, CDR2 YNFKEQ, per germline. The germline V and J ends were trimmed by 0 bases and 0 bases, with 12 bases remaining between them.

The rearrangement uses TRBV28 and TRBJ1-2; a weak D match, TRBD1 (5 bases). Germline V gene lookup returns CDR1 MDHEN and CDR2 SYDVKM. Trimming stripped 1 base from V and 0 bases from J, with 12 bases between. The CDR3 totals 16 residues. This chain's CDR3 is CASSLLPGRANYGYTF. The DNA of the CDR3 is TGTGCCAGCAGTTTATTGCCAGGGCGGGCTAACTATGGCTACACCTTC.

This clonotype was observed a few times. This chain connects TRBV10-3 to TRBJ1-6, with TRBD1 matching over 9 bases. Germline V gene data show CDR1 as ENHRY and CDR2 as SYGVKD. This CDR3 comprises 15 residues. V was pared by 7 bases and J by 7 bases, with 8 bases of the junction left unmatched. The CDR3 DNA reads TGTGCCATCACCAGGGACAGGGAGAGCAATTCACCCCTCCACTTT. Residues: CAITRDRESNSPLHF.

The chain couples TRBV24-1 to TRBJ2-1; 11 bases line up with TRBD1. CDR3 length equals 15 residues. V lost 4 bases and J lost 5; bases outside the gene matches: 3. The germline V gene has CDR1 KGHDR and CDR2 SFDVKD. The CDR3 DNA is TGTGCCACCAGTGACCCGGGACAGGGGGACAATGAGCAGTTCTTC. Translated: CATSDPGQGDNEQFF.

This CDR3 reads CASSHQAGVVGNEQFF. CDR3 sequence (DNA): TGTGCCAGCAGCCACCAAGCGGGAGTGGTGGGGAATGAGCAGTTCTTC. The J gene is TRBJ2-1, the V gene TRBV4-2; TRBD2 aligns across 8 bases. With 3 bases clipped from V and 7 bases from J, the junction kept 11 bases outside the gene matches. This CDR3 contains 16 residues. Germline CDR1 and CDR2: LGHNA and YNFKEQ.

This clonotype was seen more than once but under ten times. The CDR3 coding sequence is TGCAGTGCTAGAGTGTACAGGGGGCCTGAGACCCAGTACTTC. This encodes CSARVYRGPETQYF. This chain uses TRBV20-1 with TRBJ2-5, with TRBD1 matching over 9 bases. The CDR3 contains 14 residues. The junction had 5 bases not matched to a gene; V was cut back by 1 base and J by 5 bases. Germline CDR1 and CDR2: DFQATT and SNEGSKA (reference sequence).

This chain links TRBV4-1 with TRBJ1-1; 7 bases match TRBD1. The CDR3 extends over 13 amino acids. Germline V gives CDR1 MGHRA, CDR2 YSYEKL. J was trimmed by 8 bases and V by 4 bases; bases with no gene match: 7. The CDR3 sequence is CASSRTTGVEAFF. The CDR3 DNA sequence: TGCGCCAGCAGCCGAACTACAGGGGTGGAAGCTTTCTTT.

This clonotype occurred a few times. The CDR3 sequence: CASSQDAGRATYNEQFF. In DNA, the CDR3 is TGTGCCAGCAGCCAAGATGCGGGGAGGGCGACCTACAATGAGCAGTTCTTC. This chain connects TRBV4-2 to TRBJ2-1, with 7 positions matching TRBD2. V shed 0 bases, J shed 2 bases, and the junction held 7 bases outside the gene matches. The CDR3 is made up of 17 amino acids. Germline V gene sequence: CDR1 LGHNA, CDR2 YNFKEQ.

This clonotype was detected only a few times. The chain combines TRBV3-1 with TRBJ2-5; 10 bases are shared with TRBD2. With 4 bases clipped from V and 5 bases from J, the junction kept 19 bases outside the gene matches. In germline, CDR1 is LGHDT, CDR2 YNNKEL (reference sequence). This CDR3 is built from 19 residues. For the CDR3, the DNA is TGTGCCAGCAGCCTTCGAGGGGCTAGCGGGAGTCTAGGAGTTGAGACCCAGTACTTC. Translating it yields CASSLRGASGSLGVETQYF.

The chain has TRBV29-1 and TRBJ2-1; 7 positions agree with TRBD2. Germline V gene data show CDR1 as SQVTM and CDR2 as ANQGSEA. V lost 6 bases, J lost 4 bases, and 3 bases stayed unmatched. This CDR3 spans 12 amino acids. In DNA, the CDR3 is TGCAGCGTCCGGGGGGTTTACAATGAGCAGTTCTTC. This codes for CSVRGVYNEQFF.